This T cell receptor beta chain stems from a study of blood T cell repertoires in COVID-19. Sequencing was performed with immunoSEQ multiplex PCR; in TCRdb, only in-frame clones are kept and a portion is missing. The sample carries around 180,000 clones, over 75% recorded once. In this sample, this clone turned up once. From germline, CDR1 is SEHNR and CDR2 FQNEAQ (reference sequence). The CDR3 is 16 amino acids. The V segment lost 5 bases and the J segment 2 bases; nucleotides outside the gene matches: 6. Sequences were obtained from peripheral blood. The clonotype originates from a man aged 65-85 years with active or convalescent COVID-19. The V gene is TRBV7-9, the J gene TRBJ2-3, with 11 positions matching TRBD2. The DNA of the CDR3 is TGTGCCAGCAGCGGGACTAGCGGCTTTTACACAGATACGCAGTATTTT. This translates into CASSGTSGFYTDTQYF.